These 20 T cell receptor beta chains originate from one sample sequenced in a study of technical replicates of blood from a few donors. TCRdb keeps only in-frame clones here, not all; method: immunoSEQ multiplex PCR. The sample records approximately 15,000 clones, 83% being singletons. The specimen was PBMCs. All receptors come from a human donor in good health.

J is TRBJ1-3 and V is TRBV2; D might be TRBD1 (6 bases). Between the trimmed V and J ends, which lost 7 bases and 0 bases, there was a span of 19 bases. Looked up from germline, CDR1 is SNHLY and CDR2 is FYNNEI. The CDR3 consists of 17 residues. The DNA for the CDR3 is TGTGCCAGCATACAAACGCGGGGGCTTTACTCTGGAAACACCATATATTTT. Its translation is CASIQTRGLYSGNTIYF. The full variable domain, in which reference TRBV2 and TRBJ1-3 provide the parts outside the CDR3, is EPEVTQTPSHQVTQMGQEVILRCVPISNHLYFYWYRQILGQKVEFLVSFYNNEISEKSEIFDDQFSVERPDGSNFTLKIRSTKLEDSAMYFCASIQTRGLYSGNTIYFGEGSWLTVV.

The chain is built from TRBV6-5 and TRBJ2-7, with D possibly being TRBD2 (6 bases). The ends were cut back, 2 bases at V and 4 bases at J, with 15 bases in the middle. Germline V gives CDR1 MNHEY, CDR2 SVGAGI. The CDR3 sequence is 15 residues long. CDR3 in amino acids: CASSYVLALGYEQYF. The CDR3 DNA is TGTGCCAGCAGTTACGTTCTAGCGTTAGGGTACGAGCAGTACTTC.

The rearrangement links TRBV5-1 to TRBJ2-3; D possibly corresponds to TRBD1 (6 bases). Germline CDR1 and CDR2: SGHRS and YFSETQ. The CDR3 spans 15 residues. Trimming removed 4 bases from V and 1 base from J, with 13 bases in between. CDR3 bases: TGCGCCAGCAGCCCAGGGACAACCGGCACAGATACGCAGTATTTT. This gives the protein CASSPGTTGTDTQYF.

V and J are TRBV6-1 and TRBJ2-6; 13 nucleotides match TRBD2. Germline assignment: CDR1 MNHNS and CDR2 SASEGT. This CDR3 comprises 17 residues. V trimming: 4 bases; J trimming: 0 bases; junction bases outside the gene matches: 0. The CDR3 bases are TGTGCCAGCAGTGGGACTAGCGGGGGCTCTGGGGCCAACGTCCTGACTTTC. Its translation is CASSGTSGGSGANVLTF.

V usage is TRBV11-2 and J usage is TRBJ2-1; 9 bases align to TRBD2. V lost 5 bases, J lost 4 bases, and 6 bases stayed unmatched. There are 15 residues in the CDR3. Looked up from germline, CDR1 is SGHAT and CDR2 is FQNNGV. The CDR3 region is CASSQQRGAYNEQFF. The CDR3 nucleotides are TGTGCCAGCAGCCAACAGCGGGGGGCTTACAATGAGCAGTTCTTC.

The rearrangement links TRBV25-1 to TRBJ2-1; D might be TRBD2 (5 bases). V was clipped by 3 bases and J by 3 bases, with 15 bases between them. This CDR3 is built from 16 residues. CDR1 MGHDK and CDR2 SYGVNS come from the germline V gene. CDR3 sequence: CASSEKESGDYNEQFF. CDR3 coding DNA: TGTGCCAGCAGTGAGAAGGAAAGCGGAGACTACAATGAGCAGTTCTTC.

The chain combines TRBV27 with TRBJ2-7, with 11 positions matching TRBD2. With 2 bases clipped from V and 3 bases from J, the junction kept 0 bases outside the gene matches. CDR3 size: 14 residues. In germline, CDR1 is MNHEY, CDR2 SMNVEV (reference sequence). CDR3: CASSLLAGGYEQYF. The CDR3 DNA is TGTGCCAGCAGTTTACTAGCGGGAGGCTACGAGCAGTACTTC.

The V gene is TRBV27, the J gene TRBJ2-1, with TRBD2 matching 9 bases. The germline gives CDR1 MNHEY, CDR2 SMNVEV (reference sequence). J lost 15 bases, V lost 5 bases, and 8 bases had no gene match. The CDR3 has 12 amino acids. The CDR3 here is CASSPAGGIRFF. CDR3 bases: TGTGCCAGCAGTCCCGCGGGAGGGATTCGGTTCTTC.

Only a few counts were recorded for this clone. The chain is built from TRBV6-1 and TRBJ1-5; D is unclear. The V end lost 3 bases, the J end lost 0 bases, and 6 bases lay between the germline ends. The germline V gene encodes CDR1 MNHNS and CDR2 SASEGT. The CDR3 is 14 residues long. Written as DNA, the CDR3 is TGTGCCAGCAGTGAGGGCTATAGCAATCAGCCCCAGCATTTT. As protein: CASSEGYSNQPQHF.

J is TRBJ2-3 and V is TRBV25-1; possibly TRBD1 for D (6 bases). The CDR3 runs 17 residues. Germline assignment: CDR1 MGHDK and CDR2 SYGVNS. V shed 1 base and J shed 2 bases, with 16 bases lying between them. The CDR3 protein is CASSESPTGRSTDTQYF. The DNA of the CDR3 is TGTGCCAGCAGTGAATCCCCGACAGGCCGATCCACAGATACGCAGTATTTT.

This chain uses TRBV11-1 with TRBJ1-4, with 10 bases matching TRBD1. After removal of 5 bases from V and 0 bases from J, the junction contained 3 bases not matched to a gene. The CDR3 spans 16 residues. Looked up from germline, CDR1 is SGHAT and CDR2 is FQDESV (reference sequence). In nucleotides, the CDR3 is TGTGCCAGCAGCCACGGACAGGGGGCAACTAATGAAAAACTGTTTTTT. Translation gives CASSHGQGATNEKLFF.

J is TRBJ2-7 and V is TRBV30; D remains unclear. V was pared by 2 bases and J by 0 bases, with 14 bases between. CDR3 length: 15 residues. Germline loops: CDR1 GTSNPN, CDR2 SVGIG (reference sequence). For the CDR3, the DNA is TGTGCCTGGAGTAGAGGAGATCTATACTCCTACGAGCAGTACTTC. Translation gives CAWSRGDLYSYEQYF.

This clone is medium-sized in the sample. The V call is TRBV4-1, the J call TRBJ2-7, with TRBD1 matching 9 bases. Per germline, CDR1 MGHRA and CDR2 YSYEKL. CDR3 size: 13 residues. Trimming removed 3 bases from V and 5 bases from J; junction bases left unmatched: 2. For the CDR3, the DNA is TGCGCCAGCAGCCAGGGACAGGGCGACGAGCAGTACTTC. As protein: CASSQGQGDEQYF.

V gene TRBV7-2 combines with J gene TRBJ2-1; 9 nucleotides line up with TRBD2. The CDR3 is 14 residues long. CDR1 SGHTA and CDR2 FQGNSA come from the germline V gene. The trim removed 3 bases at V and 7 bases at J, leaving 4 bases unmatched. The CDR3 bases are TGTGCCAGCAGCTTTGGACTAGCGTTAAATGAGCAGTTCTTC. It yields the protein CASSFGLALNEQFF.

CDR3 region: CASSRAGAFAGEQYF. DNA for the CDR3: TGTGCCAGCAGCCGGGCGGGAGCTTTCGCCGGGGAGCAGTACTTC. The rearrangement uses TRBV13 and TRBJ2-7; TRBD2 aligns across 7 bases. The CDR3 runs 15 residues. Germline CDR1 is PRHDT and CDR2 is FYEKMQ (reference sequence). V shed 5 bases, J shed 7 bases, and the junction held 14 bases outside the gene matches.

The genes are TRBV2 and TRBJ1-2; TRBD1 agrees at 8 bases. The CDR3 runs to 14 residues. V shed 5 bases and J 3 bases; nucleotides not matched to a gene: 5. CDR1 SNHLY and CDR2 FYNNEI come from the germline V gene. CDR3 nucleotides: TGTGCCAGCAGTTCTCAGGGGGCGGACTATGGCTACACCTTC. This translates into CASSSQGADYGYTF.

This rearrangement joins TRBV6-1 to TRBJ1-1; 9 bases are shared with TRBD1. Germline CDR1 reads MNHNS; CDR2 reads SASEGT. J lost 1 base, V lost 5 bases, and 2 bases had no gene match. The CDR3 is made up of 14 amino acids. DNA for the CDR3: TGTGCCAGCAGTCAGGACAGGGGGAACACTGAAGCTTTCTTT. It codes for CASSQDRGNTEAFF.

This clone was counted only a few times. The chain combines TRBV28 with TRBJ2-7; 7 positions agree with TRBD1. The V gene's germline CDR1 is MDHEN and CDR2 SYDVKM. Unmatched junction bases numbered 6, after V lost 7 bases and J lost 3 bases. The CDR3 loop spans 13 amino acids. The CDR3 reads CASTGQTNYEQYF. The DNA of the CDR3 is TGTGCCAGCACGGGACAGACGAACTACGAGCAGTACTTC.

The chain is built from TRBV19 and TRBJ2-5; the match to TRBD2 covers 10 bases. The V and J ends lost 0 bases and 6 bases, in that order; junction bases with no gene match: 7. The germline gives CDR1 LNHDA, CDR2 SQIVND (reference sequence). This CDR3 contains 16 residues. The CDR3 bases are TGTGCCAGTAGTATAGACCCAGCGGGAGGGGTCCAGACCCAGTACTTC. It translates to CASSIDPAGGVQTQYF. Drawing the rest from reference TRBV19 and TRBJ2-5, the complete variable domain is DGGITQSPKYLFRKEGQNVTLSCEQNLNHDAMYWYRQDPGQGLRLIYYSQIVNDFQKGDIAEGYSVSREKKESFPLTVTSAQKNPTAFYLCASSIDPAGGVQTQYFGPGTRLLVL.

This clone has just one count. J is TRBJ2-5 and V is TRBV28; 7 nucleotides line up with TRBD2. J gave up 7 bases and V 2 bases, and 13 bases lay outside the gene matches. CDR3 length equals 16 residues. Per germline, CDR1 MDHEN and CDR2 SYDVKM. The CDR3 DNA reads as TGTGCCAGCAGTTTAATGTTTAGCGGGTTGAAAACGACCCAGTACTTC. Translated, it gives CASSLMFSGLKTTQYF.